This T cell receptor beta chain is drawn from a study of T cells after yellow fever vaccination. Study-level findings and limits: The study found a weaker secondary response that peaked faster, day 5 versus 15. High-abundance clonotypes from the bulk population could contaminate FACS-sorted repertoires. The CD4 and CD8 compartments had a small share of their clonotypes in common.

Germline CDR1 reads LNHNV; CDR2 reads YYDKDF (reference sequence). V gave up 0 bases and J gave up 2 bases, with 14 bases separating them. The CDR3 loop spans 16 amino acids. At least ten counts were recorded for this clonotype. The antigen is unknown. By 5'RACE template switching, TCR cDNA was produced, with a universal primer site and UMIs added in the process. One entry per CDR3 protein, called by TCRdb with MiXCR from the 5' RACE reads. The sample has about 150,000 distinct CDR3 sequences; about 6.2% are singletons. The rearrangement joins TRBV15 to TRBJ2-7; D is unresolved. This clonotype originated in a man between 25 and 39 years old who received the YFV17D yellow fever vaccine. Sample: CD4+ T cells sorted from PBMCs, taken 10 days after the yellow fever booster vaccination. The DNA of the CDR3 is TGTGCCACCAGCAGAGATCTCGACCGACTTACCTACGAGCAGTACTTC. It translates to CATSRDLDRLTYEQYF.